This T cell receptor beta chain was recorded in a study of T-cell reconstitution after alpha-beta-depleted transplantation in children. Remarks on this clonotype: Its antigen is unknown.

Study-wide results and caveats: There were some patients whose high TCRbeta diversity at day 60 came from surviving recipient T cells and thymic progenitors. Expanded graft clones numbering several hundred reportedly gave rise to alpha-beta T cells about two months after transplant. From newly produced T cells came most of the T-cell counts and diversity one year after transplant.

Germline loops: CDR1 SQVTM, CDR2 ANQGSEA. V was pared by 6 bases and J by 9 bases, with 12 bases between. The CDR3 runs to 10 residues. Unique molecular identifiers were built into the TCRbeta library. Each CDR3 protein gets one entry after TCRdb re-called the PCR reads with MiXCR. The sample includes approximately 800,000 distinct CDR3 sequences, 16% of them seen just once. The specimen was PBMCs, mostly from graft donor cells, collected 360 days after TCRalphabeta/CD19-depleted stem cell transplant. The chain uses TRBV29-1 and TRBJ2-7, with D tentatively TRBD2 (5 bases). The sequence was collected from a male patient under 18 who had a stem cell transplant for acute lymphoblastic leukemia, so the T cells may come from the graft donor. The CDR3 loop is CSVGSDWQYF. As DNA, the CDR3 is TGCAGCGTGGGGAGCGATTGGCAGTACTTC.